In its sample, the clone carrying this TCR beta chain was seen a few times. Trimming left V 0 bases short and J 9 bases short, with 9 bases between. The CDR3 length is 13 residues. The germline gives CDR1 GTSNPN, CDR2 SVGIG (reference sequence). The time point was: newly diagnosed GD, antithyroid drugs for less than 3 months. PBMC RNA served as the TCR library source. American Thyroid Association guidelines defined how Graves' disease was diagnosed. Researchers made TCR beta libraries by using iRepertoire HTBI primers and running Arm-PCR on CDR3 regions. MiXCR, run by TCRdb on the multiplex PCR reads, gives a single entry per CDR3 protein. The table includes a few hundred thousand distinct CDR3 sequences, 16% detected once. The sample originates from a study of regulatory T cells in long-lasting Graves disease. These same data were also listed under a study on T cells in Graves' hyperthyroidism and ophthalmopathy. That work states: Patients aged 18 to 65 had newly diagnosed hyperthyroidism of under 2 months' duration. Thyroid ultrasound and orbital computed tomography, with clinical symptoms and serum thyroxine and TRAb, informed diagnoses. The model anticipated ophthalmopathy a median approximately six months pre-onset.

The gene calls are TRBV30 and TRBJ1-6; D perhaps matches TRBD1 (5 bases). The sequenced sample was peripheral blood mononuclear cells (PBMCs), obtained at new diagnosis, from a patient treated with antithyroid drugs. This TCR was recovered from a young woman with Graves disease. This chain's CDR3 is CAWSVTGLSPLHF. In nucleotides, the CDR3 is TGTGCCTGGAGTGTAACAGGACTTTCACCCCTCCACTTT.